In this sample, the clone carrying this T cell receptor (beta chain) turned up many times. Using RNA transcripts as the source, TCR beta CDR3 regions were amplified. With the HTBI primer set, the TCR CDR3 went through a first round of RT-PCR. Using its own MiXCR run on the multiplex PCR reads, TCRdb lists one record per CDR3 protein. The data hold some 760,000 distinct CDR3 sequences, with 12% to 15% observed a single time. V lost 3 bases, J lost 10 bases, and 11 bases lay in between. Germline V lookup: CDR1 SGHKS, CDR2 YYEKEE (reference sequence). The CDR3 covers 12 residues. With a duration under 2 months, the hyperthyroidism was newly diagnosed in patients aged 18 to 65. The sample is drawn from a study of T cells in Graves' hyperthyroidism and ophthalmopathy.

Sequencing was done on a sample of blood. The V and J genes are TRBV5-5 and TRBJ2-1, with D possibly TRBD1 on 5 matching bases. The source is a woman younger than 30 with Graves' hyperthyroidism. This chain's CDR3 is CASSWGLGEQFF. The DNA of the CDR3 is TGTGCCAGCAGCTGGGGCCTGGGGGAGCAGTTCTTC.